The rows below give T cell receptor beta chains drawn from one sample of a study of T cells in localized non-small cell lung cancer. Measured with immunoSEQ multiplex PCR; TCRdb has only the in-frame clones, and not every one. The sample shows 480 or so clones, approximately 18% of them seen only once. The sequences come from normal lung tissue next to the tumor, collected before any cancer treatment. These receptors were obtained from a male donor aged 60 or older with stage I lung adenocarcinoma. CDR3s include the opening cysteine and the closing phenylalanine or tryptophan. The order of the fields is clone size, V gene, J gene, CDR3 protein. Clone size is shown for a subset of rows, as once, few, many or a class of expanded clone.

size: large
V: TRBV6-8
J: TRBJ2-7
CDR3: CASIESGGPYEQYF

size: NA
V: TRBV18
J: TRBJ1-3
CDR3: CASSQGPGSGNTIYF

size: NA
V: TRBV5-1
J: TRBJ2-7
CDR3: CASSLVGTGSEQYF

size: NA
V: TRBV6-8
J: TRBJ1-1
CDR3: CASRTLSGTAAFF

size: few
V: TRBV6-8
J: TRBJ2-3
CDR3: CASSGTGGSDTQYF

size: NA
V: TRBV18
J: TRBJ1-2
CDR3: CASSPDGNYGYTF

size: large
V: TRBV11-3
J: TRBJ2-2
CDR3: CASSRLAGVTGELFF

size: NA
V: TRBV19
J: TRBJ1-2
CDR3: CASSRVRDGYTF

size: medium-sized
V: TRBV9
J: TRBJ1-4
CDR3: CASSSPNEKLFF

size: NA
V: TRBV9
J: TRBJ2-1
CDR3: CASSVRDNNEQFF